This T cell receptor beta chain was obtained from a study of blood T cell repertoires in COVID-19. The germline V and J ends were trimmed by 4 bases and 3 bases, with 15 bases remaining between them. In germline, CDR1 is MNHEY, CDR2 SVGAGI. The CDR3 sequence is 15 residues long. Assay used: immunoSEQ multiplex PCR; TCRdb lists only in-frame clones, some missing. The data hold over 200,000 clones, with 80% to 90% observed a single time. The receptor's source is a young man who had recovered from COVID-19. Sequenced material: PBMCs or T cells enriched from blood (not recorded which). The V call is TRBV6-5, the J call TRBJ1-1; D possibly corresponds to TRBD1 (6 bases). CDR3 DNA: TGTGCCAGCAGTTCTTCAGGGGCGGGGGACACTGAAGCTTTCTTT. It encodes CASSSSGAGDTEAFF.